The sequence of this T cell receptor (beta chain) was determined in a study of blood T cell repertoires in COVID-19. About the study: PBMCs, B-cell-depleted T cells, or T cells provided the cDNA or gDNA that made up the material.

The germline V gene encodes CDR1 MDHEN and CDR2 SYDVKM. J lost 4 bases, V lost 8 bases, and 8 bases had no gene match. The CDR3 covers 14 residues. Measured with immunoSEQ multiplex PCR; TCRdb has only the in-frame clones, and not every one. Of about 210,000 clones in the sample, roughly 86% were seen once. The receptor's source is a woman between 50 and 59 years old with active or convalescent COVID-19. The specimen sequenced was peripheral blood. The chain uses TRBV28 and TRBJ1-3, with 7 bases identical to TRBD1. The CDR3 loop reads CASLNRGSGNTIYF. Here the CDR3 DNA reads TGTGCCAGCCTAAACAGGGGCTCAGGAAACACCATATATTTT.